These 20 T cell receptor beta chains originate from one sample sequenced in a study of T cells in Graves' hyperthyroidism and ophthalmopathy. Amplification of TCR beta CDR3 regions used RNA as the template. A set of HTBI primers served as the primers for a first-round RT-PCR of the TCR CDR3. TCRdb recomputed calls from the multiplex PCR reads with MiXCR, one row per CDR3 protein. The sample yields roughly 660,000 distinct CDR3 sequences, around a sixth seen once. Sequencing used blood. The receptor set was obtained from a man over 45 with Graves' hyperthyroidism.

The chain carries TRBV4-1 and TRBJ1-2, with D hard to call. V dropped 6 bases and J dropped 2 bases, with 10 bases sitting between them. This CDR3 contains 13 residues. Germline V gene data show CDR1 as MGHRA and CDR2 as YSYEKL. CDR3 sequence reads: CASRKTSNYGYTF. In nucleotides, the CDR3 is TGCGCCAGCAGGAAAACATCGAACTATGGCTACACCTTC.

On this clonotype itself: Possible read error: a much larger clone is one base away. The gene calls are TRBV11-1 and TRBJ2-7, with 13 bases matching TRBD2. CDR3 length equals 18 residues. CDR1 SGHAT and CDR2 FQDESV come from the germline V gene (reference sequence). V shed 4 bases and J 0 bases; nucleotides not matched to a gene: 9. CDR3 nucleotide sequence: TGTGCCAGCAGCTCACCGGGACTAGCGGGACTTCTCTCCTACGAGCAGTACTTC. It is translated as CASSSPGLAGLLSYEQYF.

This clonotype was found a few times. V usage is TRBV19 and J usage is TRBJ2-3, with a tentative D call TRBD2 (5 bases). This CDR3 has 13 residues. Germline CDR1 and CDR2: LNHDA and SQIVND (reference sequence). Trimming shortened V by 2 bases and J by 4 bases, and 7 bases separated the two germline ends. This chain's CDR3 is CASSIPAADTQYF. In nucleotides, the CDR3 is TGTGCCAGTAGTATACCAGCGGCAGATACGCAGTATTTT.

This clonotype was observed at least ten times. The V call is TRBV12-5, the J call TRBJ2-2, with unresolved D. Trimming stripped 2 bases from V and 4 bases from J, with 2 bases between. CDR3 length: 12 amino acids. Germline V gene lookup returns CDR1 LGHNT and CDR2 FRNRAP. The CDR3 region is CASGLFTGELFF. As DNA, the CDR3 is TGTGCTAGTGGTTTGTTCACCGGGGAGCTGTTTTTT.

This clonotype was detected ten times or more. This chain joins TRBV6-6 and TRBJ1-1; no reliable D call. V was cut by 2 bases and J by 4 bases, with 17 bases left in between. The CDR3 consists of 16 residues. Germline lookup yields CDR1 MNHNY and CDR2 SVGAGI (reference sequence). CDR3 DNA sequence: TGTGCCAGCAGTTACGCGGACTGGGGAGGCGGCACTGAAGCTTTCTTT. Encoded protein: CASSYADWGGGTEAFF.

This clonotype was seen at least ten times. The chain combines TRBV12-3 or TRBV12-4 with TRBJ1-2; 8 bases line up with TRBD1. V lost 4 bases and J lost 4; bases outside the gene matches: 8. CDR3 length: 15 amino acids. CDR3: CASSSGTGGGYGYTF. In DNA, the CDR3 is TGTGCCAGCAGTTCAGGGACAGGCGGCGGCTATGGCTACACCTTC.

This clonotype was recorded many times. The chain joins TRBV28 to TRBJ2-1; 9 positions match TRBD1. The CDR3 runs 14 residues. Germline V gene data show CDR1 as MDHEN and CDR2 as SYDVKM. V lost 3 bases to trimming and J lost 7 bases; unmatched junction nucleotides: 4. CDR3 sequence reads: CASSFWDRENEQFF. In DNA form, the CDR3 reads TGTGCCAGCAGTTTCTGGGACAGGGAAAATGAGCAGTTCTTC.

This clonotype was found a few times. The chain combines TRBV27 with TRBJ2-1, with D hard to call. V lost 7 bases to trimming and J lost 11 bases, with 12 bases between them. The CDR3 is 11 amino acids. Germline CDR1 MNHEY, CDR2 SMNVEV (reference sequence). The CDR3 region is CASTLLDQQFF. In DNA, the CDR3 is TGTGCCAGCACCCTCCTCGATCAGCAGTTCTTC.

This clonotype was picked up many times. The CDR3 here is CASRAEINTEAFF. For the CDR3, the DNA is TGTGCCAGCAGGGCAGAAATAAACACTGAAGCTTTCTTT. V and J are TRBV2 and TRBJ1-1; D uncertain. The CDR3 contains 13 residues. Germline CDR1 reads SNHLY; CDR2 reads FYNNEI. V was clipped by 6 bases and J by 2 bases, with 10 bases between them.

This clonotype was counted many times. The rearrangement uses TRBV28 and TRBJ1-6; tentative D call: TRBD1 (6 bases). Germline-derived CDR1 and CDR2 are MDHEN and SYDVKM. Trimming took off 8 bases at V and 12 bases at J, with 17 bases between the two ends. This CDR3 spans 13 amino acids. The CDR3 spells CASRGTPLGPLHF. DNA of the CDR3: TGTGCCAGCCGCGGGACACCATTGGGACCCCTCCACTTT.

This clonotype was recorded at least ten times. The chain uses TRBV14 and TRBJ2-7; 9 bases match TRBD1. The germline CDR1 and CDR2 sequences are SGHDN and FVKESK. V shed 8 bases, J shed 1 base, and the junction held 12 bases outside the gene matches. This CDR3 has 16 residues. The CDR3 protein is CASGPKGQGKSYEQYF. The CDR3, as DNA: TGTGCCAGCGGCCCCAAGGGACAGGGCAAGTCCTACGAGCAGTACTTC.

The rearrangement links TRBV11-2 to TRBJ2-1; 8 nucleotides align to TRBD2. Germline V gene sequence: CDR1 SGHAT, CDR2 FQNNGV. Germline trimming cut 9 bases from V and 3 bases from J; bases unmatched to any gene: 13. The CDR3 is made up of 16 amino acids. Here the CDR3 reads CASSTREGLGYNEQFF. The CDR3 DNA sequence: TGTGCCAGTAGTACACGGGAGGGCCTTGGCTACAATGAGCAGTTCTTC. Full variable domain (outside the CDR3, taken from reference TRBV11-2 and TRBJ2-1): EAGVAQSPRYKIIEKRQSVAFWCNPISGHATLYWYQQILGQGPKLLIQFQNNGVVDDSQLPKDRFSAERLKGVDSTLKIQPAKLEDSAVYLCASSTREGLGYNEQFFGPGTRLTVL.

This clonotype was picked up many times. The rearrangement uses TRBV20-1 and TRBJ2-1; 16 bases fit TRBD2. V lost 4 bases, J lost 9 bases, and 9 bases stayed unmatched. The CDR3 spans 16 residues. Germline CDR1 is DFQATT and CDR2 is SNEGSKA (reference sequence). The CDR3 here is CSATLGTSGRGGEQFF. CDR3 nucleotides: TGCAGTGCTACTCTCGGGACTAGCGGGAGGGGGGGTGAGCAGTTCTTC.

The chain is built from TRBV6-2 or TRBV6-3 and TRBJ1-5, with a tentative D call TRBD1 (5 bases). V was clipped by 5 bases and J by 3 bases, with 17 bases between them. CDR1 is MNHEY and CDR2 is SVGEGT in the germline V gene. The CDR3 sequence is 16 residues long. Here the CDR3 reads CASSPGAGHVNQPQHF. The CDR3 nucleotides read TGTGCCAGCAGTCCCGGGGCGGGCCATGTCAATCAGCCCCAGCATTTT.

In this sample, this clonotype turned up many times. The chain is built from TRBV6-2 or TRBV6-3 and TRBJ2-1; 14 bases are a match to TRBD2. Germline loops: CDR1 MNHEY, CDR2 SVGEGT. The V gene end was trimmed by 2 bases and the J gene end by 7 bases; junction bases not matched to a gene: 1. The CDR3 contains 15 residues. DNA of the CDR3: TGTGCCAGCAGTTACGGACTAGCGGGAGGTAATGAGCAGTTCTTC. Amino acids: CASSYGLAGGNEQFF.

This chain links TRBV7-9 with TRBJ1-1; TRBD1 matches 7 bases. CDR3 length: 15 residues. V trimming: 10 bases; J trimming: 4 bases; junction bases outside the gene matches: 15. Germline CDR1 is SEHNR and CDR2 is FQNEAQ (reference sequence). In nucleotides, the CDR3 is TGTGCCACGGGGAGGGGGCGAAATGGTGGCACTGAAGCTTTCTTT. It encodes CATGRGRNGGTEAFF.

This clonotype was recorded at least ten times. The chain recombines TRBV27 with TRBJ2-3; a weak D match, TRBD2 (5 bases). CDR1 is MNHEY and CDR2 is SMNVEV in the germline V gene (reference sequence). Trimming pared 2 bases from V and 3 bases from J, leaving 12 bases between. This CDR3 is 15 amino acids long. The DNA of the CDR3 is TGTGCCAGCAGTTTAGAGGGTTTATTGACAGATACGCAGTATTTT. Its protein product is CASSLEGLLTDTQYF.

With regard to this clonotype: A much larger clone sits a single nucleotide away, making a read error possible. V and J are TRBV7-2 and TRBJ2-3; D may be TRBD1 (6 bases). The CDR3 is 16 amino acids. Trimming left V 5 bases short and J 0 bases short, with 15 bases between. Germline CDR1 and CDR2: SGHTA and FQGNSA. The CDR3 sequence is CASSPRTETSTDTQYF. Here the CDR3 DNA reads TGTGCCAGCAGCCCTCGGACAGAAACTAGCACAGATACGCAGTATTTT.

This clonotype was found many times. The chain has TRBV18 and TRBJ2-1, with TRBD1 as a possible D gene (5 bases). Trimming removed 3 bases from V and 0 bases from J, with 9 bases in between. Germline-derived CDR1 and CDR2 are KGHSH and LQKENI. The CDR3 contains 15 residues. The CDR3 region is CASSPGGASYNEQFF. In DNA, the CDR3 is TGTGCCAGCTCACCGGGTGGGGCCTCCTACAATGAGCAGTTCTTC.

This clonotype came up many times. The gene calls are TRBV2 and TRBJ1-3; D not certain. The CDR3 is 12 residues long. The germline V and J ends were trimmed by 9 bases and 0 bases, with 6 bases remaining between them. The germline V gene has CDR1 SNHLY and CDR2 FYNNEI. CDR3 nucleotide sequence: TGTGCCAGTCACAGCTCTGGAAACACCATATATTTT. Amino acid sequence: CASHSSGNTIYF.